This T cell receptor beta chain was identified during a study of OX40 agonist ivuxolimab in advanced cancers. Study details: The treatment was a fully human IgG2 OX40 agonist, ivuxolimab. General study results and limits: Antigen targets of the expanded peripheral T cells went undetermined. Relative to CD4+, CD8+ T cells held more expanded clones on average.

CDR1 LGHNA and CDR2 YSLEER come from the germline V gene. The CDR3 totals 15 residues. V shed 4 bases and J shed 3 bases, with 13 bases lying between them. As concerns this clone: The antigen is not known.

The repertoire was sequenced with immunoSEQ multiplex PCR; TCRdb's copy has only in-frame clones and lacks some. In the table there are tens of thousands of clones, around 88% of which are singletons. The sample was CD4+ or CD8+ T cells sorted from blood, taken in a trial of the OX40 agonist ivuxolimab. This receptor was obtained from an adult with an advanced solid tumor such as melanoma, head and neck, liver or kidney cancer. The chain recombines TRBV4-3 with TRBJ1-5; D gene unclear. The DNA for the CDR3 is TGCGCCAGCAGCCTCGCCGCCGACTACAATCAGCCCCAGCATTTT. Translating it yields CASSLAADYNQPQHF.